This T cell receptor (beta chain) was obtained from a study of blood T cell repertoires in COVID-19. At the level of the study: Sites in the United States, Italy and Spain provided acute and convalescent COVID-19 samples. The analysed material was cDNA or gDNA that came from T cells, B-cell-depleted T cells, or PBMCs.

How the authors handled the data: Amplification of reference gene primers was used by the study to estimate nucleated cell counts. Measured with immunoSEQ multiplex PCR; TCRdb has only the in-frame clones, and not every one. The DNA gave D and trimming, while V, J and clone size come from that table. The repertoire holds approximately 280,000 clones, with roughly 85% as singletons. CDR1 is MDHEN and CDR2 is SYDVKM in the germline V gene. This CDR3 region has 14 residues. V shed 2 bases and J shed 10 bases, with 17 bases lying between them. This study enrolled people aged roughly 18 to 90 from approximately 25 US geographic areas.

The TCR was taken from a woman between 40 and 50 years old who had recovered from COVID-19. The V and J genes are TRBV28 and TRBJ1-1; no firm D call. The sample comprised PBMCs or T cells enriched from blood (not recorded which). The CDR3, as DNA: TGTGCCAGCAGTTTACCCCGGACGGGAGACTTAGCTTTCTTT. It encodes CASSLPRTGDLAFF. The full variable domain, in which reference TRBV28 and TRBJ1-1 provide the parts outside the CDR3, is DVKVTQSSRYLVKRTGEKVFLECVQDMDHENMFWYRQDPGLGLRLIYFSYDVKMKEKGDIPEGYSVSREKKERFSLILESASTNQTSMYLCASSLPRTGDLAFFGQGTRLTVV.